One sample yielded the 27 T cell receptor beta chains listed below, sequenced in a study of control samples from healthy donors and cancer patients. The data were produced by immunoSEQ multiplex PCR, yet TCRdb's version contains in-frame clones alone and is incomplete. Of 75,000 to 100,000 clones in the sample, roughly 86% were seen once. The sequenced sample consisted of blood. These receptors were taken from a man between 50 and 59 years old in good health.

This sequence joins TRBV20-1 and TRBJ2-7, with D hard to call. The CDR3 spans 11 residues. V was trimmed by 0 bases and J by 7 bases, leaving 7 bases between them. CDR1 is DFQATT and CDR2 is SNEGSKA in the germline V gene (reference sequence). This chain's CDR3 is CSARDPKEQYF. The DNA of the CDR3 is TGCAGTGCTAGAGATCCAAAGGAGCAGTACTTC.

The genes are TRBV19 and TRBJ1-5; D is undetermined. This CDR3 is 14 amino acids long. The V gene's germline CDR1 is LNHDA and CDR2 SQIVND (reference sequence). Between the trimmed V and J ends, which lost 6 bases and 4 bases, there was a span of 13 bases. For the CDR3, the DNA is TGTGCCAGTAGCCGACCCGGAGGTAATCAGCCCCAGCATTTT. Protein product: CASSRPGGNQPQHF.

J is TRBJ2-3 and V is TRBV20-1; D is undetermined. Trimming cost V 1 base and J 3 bases, with 2 bases left between them. The CDR3 is 11 residues long. Germline CDR1 and CDR2: DFQATT and SNEGSKA (reference sequence). CDR3 region: CSARGTDTQYF. For the CDR3, the DNA is TGCAGTGCTAGAGGGACAGATACGCAGTATTTT.

V and J are TRBV5-1 and TRBJ2-1; 9 bases are shared with TRBD2. The CDR3 length is 14 residues. Trimming took 2 bases from V and 14 from J; bases not matched to a gene: 11. From germline, CDR1 is SGHRS and CDR2 YFSETQ. The CDR3 sequence is CASSFLAGGRGEFF. For the CDR3, the DNA is TGCGCCAGCAGCTTTCTCGCGGGGGGGCGAGGGGAGTTCTTC.

V gene TRBV11-3 combines with J gene TRBJ2-7, with D maybe TRBD2 (5 bases). Germline CDR1 and CDR2: SGHNT and YENEEA. V lost 3 bases and J lost 5, with 14 bases in between. This CDR3 is built from 14 residues. The CDR3 nucleotides read TGTGCCAGCAGCTTTGTCGGGGAGAGGAACGAGCAGTACTTC. Its protein is CASSFVGERNEQYF.

V usage is TRBV5-1 and J usage is TRBJ2-3; D is tentatively TRBD1 or TRBD2 (5 bases each). The length of the CDR3 is 15 residues. The germline gives CDR1 SGHRS, CDR2 YFSETQ. V lost 0 bases and J 1 base, leaving 9 bases between the germline ends. This CDR3 is CASSLDGTRTDTQYF. DNA of the CDR3: TGCGCCAGCAGCTTGGACGGGACCCGCACAGATACGCAGTATTTT.

Turning to this clone: Compared with germline, one end of the junction differs, possibly owing to a read error. This CDR3 reads CASSPGLAGGNEQFF. CDR3 nucleotides: TGTGCTAGCAGCCCCGGACTAGCGGGGGGAAATGAGCAGTTCTTC. The rearrangement uses TRBV7-7 and TRBJ2-1; 14 bases match TRBD2. The CDR3 length is 15 residues. Germline V CDR1 and CDR2: SSHAT, FNYEAQ (reference sequence).

Here the CDR3 DNA reads TGCGCCAGCAGTGAGAATAGGGGCTACGGGGAGACCCAGTACTTC. Protein product: CASSENRGYGETQYF. The genes are TRBV10-1 and TRBJ2-5, with D maybe TRBD1 (5 bases). V was shortened by 2 bases and J by 5 bases, with 15 bases between the two germline ends. There are 15 residues in the CDR3. Germline-derived CDR1 and CDR2 are WNHNN and SYGVQD (reference sequence).

The chain joins TRBV6-5 to TRBJ1-2; D gene unclear. Trimming left V 5 bases short and J 2 bases short, with 15 bases between. CDR3 size: 15 residues. From germline, CDR1 is MNHEY and CDR2 SVGAGI. CDR3 amino acids: CASSRDYDGNYGYTF. CDR3 bases: TGTGCCAGCAGTCGCGATTATGACGGAAACTATGGCTACACCTTC.

V is TRBV6-5 and J is TRBJ2-1; TRBD2 aligns across 9 bases. The trim removed 10 bases at V and 3 bases at J, leaving 10 bases unmatched. The CDR3 contains 15 residues. CDR1 and CDR2 from the germline V gene are MNHEY and SVGAGI. The DNA of the CDR3 is TGTGCCACCGACCGGGAAGCGGGGGGCTACAATGAGCAGTTCTTC. Translating gives CATDREAGGYNEQFF.

This chain's CDR3 is CASSIGDRLSHEQYF. The CDR3 nucleotides are TGTGCCAGTAGTATCGGGGACAGGTTAAGTCACGAGCAGTACTTC. J is TRBJ2-7 and V is TRBV19, with 8 bases aligning to TRBD1. Germline V gene sequence: CDR1 LNHDA, CDR2 SQIVND (reference sequence). This CDR3 contains 15 residues. V dropped 3 bases and J dropped 5; count of bases not matched to a gene: 9.

The chain has TRBV2 and TRBJ1-1, with TRBD1 identical over 10 bases. The CDR3 is made up of 17 amino acids. Trimming removed 6 bases from V and 1 base from J; junction bases left unmatched: 11. CDR1 is SNHLY, CDR2 FYNNEI, per germline. For the CDR3, the DNA is TGTGCCAGCAGGGACTGGACAGGGGGTTATGAGAACACTGAAGCTTTCTTT. Translated, it gives CASRDWTGGYENTEAFF.

The chain joins TRBV29-1 to TRBJ1-2, with 8 bases that match TRBD1. With V trimmed by 7 bases and J by 6 bases, 10 bases remained unmatched. The CDR3 length is 13 residues. Germline CDR1 and CDR2: SQVTM and ANQGSEA. CDR3 protein: CSAPGGYYDGYTF. The CDR3 DNA follows: TGCAGCGCTCCAGGGGGCTATTACGATGGCTACACCTTC.

Here the CDR3 reads CASSPRPGQGSPLHF. CDR3 DNA: TGTGCCAGCAGCCCACGCCCGGGACAGGGCTCACCCCTCCACTTT. The chain is built from TRBV11-3 and TRBJ1-6; TRBD1 agrees at 9 bases. The CDR3 spans 15 residues. CDR1 is SGHNT, CDR2 YENEEA, per germline. With V trimmed by 5 bases and J by 10 bases, 9 bases remained unmatched.

The gene calls are TRBV18 and TRBJ1-6, with 11 positions matching TRBD1. V lost 6 bases, J lost 6 bases, and 7 bases stayed unmatched. The CDR3 loop spans 16 amino acids. Germline assignment: CDR1 KGHSH and CDR2 LQKENI. As DNA, the CDR3 is TGTGCCAGCTCTCTCGGACAGGGGGCGGGTAATTCACCCCTCCACTTT. Its translation is CASSLGQGAGNSPLHF.

The chain joins TRBV5-5 to TRBJ1-1; D uncertain. V gave up 3 bases and J gave up 1 base, with 7 bases separating them. CDR1 and CDR2 from the germline V gene are SGHKS and YYEKEE (reference sequence). This CDR3 spans 13 amino acids. The CDR3 nucleotides are TGTGCCAGCAGCTCGGACGGGAACACTGAAGCTTTCTTT. Translating gives CASSSDGNTEAFF.

The chain recombines TRBV24-1 with TRBJ2-3, with TRBD1 matching over 8 bases. Germline loops: CDR1 KGHDR, CDR2 SFDVKD. Trimming took 1 base from V and 2 from J; bases not matched to a gene: 13. The length of the CDR3 is 19 residues. The CDR3 region is CATSDFRTGTTIDTDTQYF. DNA for the CDR3: TGTGCCACCAGTGATTTTCGGACAGGGACCACGATTGACACAGATACGCAGTATTTT.

The chain combines TRBV6-1 with TRBJ1-1; TRBD1 might be the D (6 bases). V was pared by 2 bases and J by 2 bases, with 12 bases between. The length of the CDR3 is 15 residues. CDR1 MNHNS and CDR2 SASEGT come from the germline V gene. The CDR3 spells CASSEWGGGNTEAFF. The CDR3 DNA is TGTGCCAGCAGTGAATGGGGGGGCGGTAACACTGAAGCTTTCTTT.

V is TRBV6-5 and J is TRBJ2-3; 10 bases line up with TRBD1. Germline CDR1 is MNHEY and CDR2 is SVGAGI. The CDR3 contains 15 residues. The V segment lost 2 bases and the J segment 8 bases; nucleotides outside the gene matches: 7. This CDR3 reads CASSYGGQGHGTQYF. The CDR3 bases are TGTGCCAGCAGTTACGGGGGACAGGGGCATGGTACGCAGTATTTT.

The chain carries TRBV4-1 and TRBJ2-7; tentatively, D is TRBD2 (5 bases). Trimming took off 4 bases at V and 7 bases at J, with 20 bases between the two ends. Germline V CDR1 and CDR2: MGHRA, YSYEKL. This CDR3 has 15 amino acids. The CDR3 DNA sequence: TGCGCCAGCAGCCGCCTTTCTGAGGGATCGGGGGAGCAGTACTTC. This sequence encodes CASSRLSEGSGEQYF.

This chain joins TRBV5-4 and TRBJ1-4, with 10 bases that match TRBD1. There are 15 residues in the CDR3. CDR1 and CDR2 from the germline V gene are SGHNT and YYREEE (reference sequence). V lost 4 bases, J lost 8 bases, and 8 bases stayed unmatched. This chain's CDR3 is CASSRTGGEREKLFF. The CDR3 nucleotides are TGTGCCAGCAGCCGGACAGGGGGGGAAAGGGAAAAACTGTTTTTT.

Only one count was recorded for this clone. The V call is TRBV19, the J call TRBJ1-1; 7 bases map to TRBD1. The ends lost 3 bases at V and 4 bases at J; junction bases unmatched: 8. The CDR3 has 15 residues. The germline gives CDR1 LNHDA, CDR2 SQIVND (reference sequence). The CDR3 is CASSMGQIKSTEAFF. The CDR3 nucleotides are TGTGCCAGTAGTATGGGACAGATAAAGAGCACTGAAGCTTTCTTT.

The chain recombines TRBV5-1 with TRBJ2-2, with D unresolved. From germline, CDR1 is SGHRS and CDR2 YFSETQ. V lost 3 bases and J 5 bases, leaving 11 bases between the germline ends. The CDR3 totals 14 residues. For the CDR3, the DNA is TGCGCCAGCAGCTATCAACCTTTTACCGGGGAGCTGTTTTTT. Translation gives CASSYQPFTGELFF.

The V gene is TRBV12-3 or TRBV12-4, the J gene TRBJ1-1; D is unclear. V lost 5 bases to trimming and J lost 7 bases, with 14 bases between them. There are 13 residues in the CDR3. DNA for the CDR3: TGTGCCAGCAGTCGAAGGACGGAGGGTGAAGCTTTCTTT. As protein: CASSRRTEGEAFF.

This clone was counted at least ten times. The rearrangement joins TRBV10-3 to TRBJ1-2; D not certain. Germline assignment: CDR1 ENHRY and CDR2 SYGVKD. V lost 11 bases and J 0 bases, leaving 19 bases between the germline ends. The CDR3 covers 15 residues. As DNA, the CDR3 is TGTGCCGCAAAGGAGGGAGCCCTCGCTAACTATGGCTACACCTTC. Amino acid sequence: CAAKEGALANYGYTF.

The chain is built from TRBV5-1 and TRBJ2-2; D gene unclear. This CDR3 has 15 residues. V was shortened by 1 base and J by 2 bases, with 9 bases between the two germline ends. CDR1 is SGHRS and CDR2 is YFSETQ in the germline V gene. The CDR3 DNA reads as TGCGCCAGCAGCTTGTATACCCTTAACACCGGGGAGCTGTTTTTT. This encodes CASSLYTLNTGELFF.

This clone appeared a single time. This chain uses TRBV19 with TRBJ2-5; TRBD2 matches at 7 bases. Germline lookup yields CDR1 LNHDA and CDR2 SQIVND (reference sequence). The V gene end was trimmed by 5 bases and the J gene end by 4 bases; junction bases not matched to a gene: 4. This CDR3 has 13 residues. Here the CDR3 DNA reads TGTGCCAGTAGTGTATCGGGGGGAGAGACCCAGTACTTC. This translates into CASSVSGGETQYF.